The 14 T cell receptor beta chains below all came from one sample that was sequenced in a study of spatial heterogeneity in lung cancer (dated by TCRdb to between 2018 and 2021). The receptor library was made with 5' RACE. The sequencer listed for this sample is NextSeq 500. TCRdb trimmed the raw reads at Q25, called clones with MiXCR and kept productive beta chains. Rows are combined by CDR3 protein, so each entry shows the most common genes and DNA. A total of about 45,000 distinct CDR3 sequences appear in this sample, about 23% of them only once. Under 8% of the sample comes from the top ten. The label giving this sample's time point can be read as: blood at routine non-recurrence follow-up after resection. The material sequenced was PBMCs, taken at follow-up. All receptors come from a female donor with early-stage non-small cell lung cancer.

The sample holds a few counts of this clonotype. The chain has TRBV11-2 and TRBJ2-5; D is uncertain. CDR1 is SGHAT and CDR2 is FQNNGV in the germline V gene. The CDR3 runs 13 residues. Trimming stripped 3 bases from V and 4 bases from J, with 9 bases between. The CDR3 reads CASSLGKSETQYF. DNA of the CDR3: TGTGCCAGCAGCTTGGGCAAATCAGAGACCCAGTACTTC.

This clonotype was found many times. V and J are TRBV4-1 and TRBJ1-5; TRBD1 is a possible D gene (5 bases). V lost 8 bases and J lost 4, with 15 bases in between. This CDR3 has 14 amino acids. Germline CDR1 MGHRA, CDR2 YSYEKL. The CDR3, as DNA: TGCGCCAGCGCACCGGGACTCTTGAATCAGCCCCAGCATTTT. Amino acids: CASAPGLLNQPQHF.

This clonotype was found a few times. This chain joins TRBV30 and TRBJ1-2; unclear D gene. There are 14 residues in the CDR3. Germline loops: CDR1 GTSNPN, CDR2 SVGIG (reference sequence). V was trimmed by 0 bases and J by 4 bases, leaving 12 bases between them. The CDR3 protein is CAWSVSEFAYGYTF. In DNA, the CDR3 is TGTGCCTGGAGTGTATCGGAGTTCGCCTATGGCTACACCTTC.

The chain recombines TRBV5-1 with TRBJ2-1; possibly TRBD1 or TRBD2 for D (6 bases each). Trimming removed 0 bases at V and 7 bases at J, with 8 bases between. Germline V gene lookup returns CDR1 SGHRS and CDR2 YFSETQ. The CDR3 is made up of 13 amino acids. The CDR3 nucleotides read TGCGCCAGCAGCTTGGTAGGGGGGAATGAGCAGTTCTTC. Translation: CASSLVGGNEQFF.

In its sample, this clonotype was seen many times. The chain uses TRBV6-1 and TRBJ2-5, with TRBD2 matching 7 bases. Losses at the gene ends were 11 bases for V and 3 bases for J; bases not matched to a gene: 9. Per the germline V gene, CDR1 is MNHNS and CDR2 is SASEGT. This CDR3 is built from 13 residues. CDR3 amino acids: CAAIFLAEETQYF. The CDR3 DNA is TGTGCCGCGATATTTCTAGCGGAAGAGACCCAGTACTTC.

The rearrangement joins TRBV29-1 to TRBJ2-3; D unresolved. CDR3 length: 12 amino acids. Germline CDR1 and CDR2: SQVTM and ANQGSEA. Between the trimmed V and J ends, which lost 3 bases and 0 bases, there was a span of 4 bases. In DNA form, the CDR3 reads TGCAGCGTTGAGCCTAGCACAGATACGCAGTATTTT. This gives the protein CSVEPSTDTQYF.

J is TRBJ2-2 and V is TRBV6-6, with 15 bases aligning to TRBD2. J gave up 5 bases and V 6 bases, and 7 bases lay outside the gene matches. This CDR3 contains 17 residues. Germline V gene lookup returns CDR1 MNHNY and CDR2 SVGAGI (reference sequence). In DNA, the CDR3 is TGTGCCAGCAGAGGACTAGCGGGGGGGCCGTGGACCGGGGAGCTGTTTTTT. It codes for CASRGLAGGPWTGELFF.

This chain uses TRBV5-1 with TRBJ2-5, with D possibly TRBD1 on 6 matching bases. Germline CDR1 reads SGHRS; CDR2 reads YFSETQ. This CDR3 is 15 amino acids long. V was pared by 1 base and J by 2 bases, with 12 bases between. Written as DNA, the CDR3 is TGCGCCAGCAGCTTGTTGGGACATAGTCAAGAGACCCAGTACTTC. Translated: CASSLLGHSQETQYF.

The chain is built from TRBV12-5 and TRBJ2-1; D is unclear. V was clipped by 6 bases and J by 14 bases, with 17 bases between them. CDR3 length equals 12 residues. In germline, CDR1 is LGHNT, CDR2 FRNRAP. The CDR3 region is CASGAGFSPEFF. The CDR3 DNA follows: TGTGCTAGTGGGGCAGGTTTTTCCCCGGAGTTCTTC.

This chain connects TRBV20-1 to TRBJ2-7; 9 bases line up with TRBD2. The CDR3 runs to 15 residues. V was clipped by 0 bases and J by 7 bases; unmatched bases: 10. Germline assignment: CDR1 DFQATT and CDR2 SNEGSKA (reference sequence). The chain's CDR3 is CSARDPPGRGGEQYV. The DNA of the CDR3 is TGCAGTGCTAGAGATCCTCCTGGGCGGGGGGGAGAGCAGTACGTC.

This clonotype was picked up many times. V and J are TRBV11-1 and TRBJ1-1, with D possibly matching TRBD1 (5 bases). V was trimmed by 2 bases and J by 3 bases, leaving 13 bases between them. Germline-derived CDR1 and CDR2 are SGHAT and FQDESV (reference sequence). CDR3 length: 15 amino acids. The CDR3 region is CASSLLAGRDTEAFF. For the CDR3, the DNA is TGTGCCAGCAGCTTATTGGCAGGGAGGGACACTGAAGCTTTCTTT.

V and J are TRBV1 and TRBJ2-7; the table's D call, TRBD1, was not checked against the DNA. TRBV1 corresponds to a pseudogene. This CDR3 comprises 22 residues. CDR3 region: CTSSQGPYPGPRQANSSYEQYV. CDR3 DNA sequence: TGCACCAGCAGCCAGGGACCCTATCCGGGACCGCGTCAAGCAAATAGCTCCTACGAGCAGTACGTC.

This clonotype came up a few times. V usage is TRBV7-3 and J usage is TRBJ1-2; 10 bases fit TRBD1. CDR1 and CDR2 from the germline V gene are SGHTA and FQGTGA. V lost 3 bases, J lost 8 bases, and 6 bases stayed unmatched. This CDR3 has 14 amino acids. CDR3 protein: CASSFGQGEGGYTF. DNA for the CDR3: TGTGCCAGCAGCTTCGGACAGGGGGAGGGAGGCTACACCTTC.

V is TRBV6-4 and J is TRBJ2-1; TRBD1 might be the D (6 bases). V was pared by 7 bases and J by 4 bases, with 11 bases between. Germline CDR1 reads MRHNA; CDR2 reads SNTAGT. This CDR3 contains 13 residues. CDR3 amino acids: CASIGRGYNEQFF. In DNA form, the CDR3 reads TGTGCCAGCATAGGCAGGGGATACAATGAGCAGTTCTTC.